These 26 T cell receptor beta chains share one sample of origin, sequenced in a study of T cell responses to AZD1222 COVID-19 vaccine. The table came from immunoSEQ multiplex PCR; TCRdb's copy has only in-frame clones and leaves some out. The table includes around 150,000 clones, about 92% detected once. The specimen comprised peripheral blood, sampled 28 days after the second AZD1222 dose. The receptors come from an adult who received the AZD1222 COVID-19 vaccine.

The chain employs TRBV2 and TRBJ2-5, with a weak D call TRBD1 (5 bases). V lost 9 bases and J lost 2, with 13 bases in between. Germline CDR1 and CDR2: SNHLY and FYNNEI. The CDR3 is made up of 13 amino acids. Here the CDR3 DNA reads TGTGCCAGACGTAGTCAGGGACAAGAGACCCAGTACTTC. This sequence encodes CARRSQGQETQYF.

The chain employs TRBV19 and TRBJ2-2; 8 nucleotides agree with TRBD2. V lost 7 bases, J lost 3 bases, and 4 bases stayed unmatched. Germline CDR1 is LNHDA and CDR2 is SQIVND (reference sequence). This CDR3 contains 14 residues. The CDR3 bases are TGTGCCAGTAATCGAGCGGGAGACACCGGGGAGCTGTTTTTT. Protein sequence: CASNRAGDTGELFF.

The chain recombines TRBV27 with TRBJ2-7; tentatively, D is TRBD1 (5 bases). The CDR3 runs to 13 residues. V was pared by 1 base and J by 2 bases, with 6 bases between. Germline CDR1 and CDR2: MNHEY and SMNVEV (reference sequence). Written as DNA, the CDR3 is TGTGCCAGCAGTTTATTGGGGCCCTACGAGCAGTACTTC. The encoded protein is CASSLLGPYEQYF.

V usage is TRBV6-2 or TRBV6-3 and J usage is TRBJ2-4, with 9 bases identical to TRBD1. With 1 base clipped from V and 3 bases from J, the junction kept 4 bases outside the gene matches. Germline loops: CDR1 MNHEY, CDR2 SVGEGT. There are 16 residues in the CDR3. DNA for the CDR3: TGTGCCAGCAGTTACTTTGGGACAGGGAGCAAAAACATTCAGTACTTC. It encodes CASSYFGTGSKNIQYF.

The chain is built from TRBV7-2 and TRBJ1-2; D gene ambiguous. The CDR3 consists of 14 residues. The V gene lost 0 bases and the J gene lost 0 bases, with 5 bases spanning the gap. CDR1 is SGHTA, CDR2 FQGNSA, per germline. Written as DNA, the CDR3 is TGTGCCAGCAGCTTAGCTTACGCTAACTATGGCTACACCTTC. This sequence encodes CASSLAYANYGYTF.

The chain uses TRBV29-1 and TRBJ2-3; D remains ambiguous. V was trimmed by 2 bases and J by 4 bases, leaving 16 bases between them. Germline V gives CDR1 SQVTM, CDR2 ANQGSEA. This CDR3 is built from 15 residues. The CDR3 sequence: CSVERLEMSPDTQYF. In DNA, the CDR3 is TGCAGCGTTGAAAGGCTAGAAATGAGCCCAGATACGCAGTATTTT.

The chain links TRBV4-1 to TRBJ1-3; 9 bases are a match to TRBD1. The J segment lost 0 bases and the V segment lost 2 bases, leaving 11 bases of the junction unmatched. Germline V gene sequence: CDR1 MGHRA, CDR2 YSYEKL. The CDR3 consists of 19 residues. The CDR3 sequence is CASSQTGQGFLSSGNTIYF. CDR3 nucleotides: TGCGCCAGCAGCCAAACCGGACAGGGGTTTCTTTCCTCTGGAAACACCATATATTTT.

The V and J genes are TRBV7-2 and TRBJ1-2; 8 bases are shared with TRBD1. V gave up 4 bases and J gave up 5 bases; unmatched junction bases: 3. CDR1 is SGHTA and CDR2 is FQGNSA in the germline V gene. The CDR3 has 13 residues. The CDR3 protein is CASSWTGTYGYTF. The DNA of the CDR3 is TGTGCCAGCAGCTGGACAGGGACATATGGCTACACCTTC. Full variable domain (remainder filled in from reference TRBV7-2 and TRBJ1-2): GAGVSQSPSNKVTEKGKDVELRCDPISGHTALYWYRQSLGQGLEFLIYFQGNSAPDKSGLPSDRFSAERTGGSVSTLTIQRTQQEDSAVYLCASSWTGTYGYTFGSGTRLTVV.

The chain uses TRBV5-3 and TRBJ2-1; 7 bases agree with TRBD1. TRBV5-3 is noted as an ORF with a role that remains uncertain. V shed 0 bases, J shed 4 bases, and the junction held 22 bases outside the gene matches. The CDR3 runs 21 residues. This CDR3 reads CARSLESWDSRDKDGYNEQFF. The CDR3 coding sequence is TGTGCCAGAAGCTTGGAGAGCTGGGACAGCCGGGACAAGGATGGTTACAATGAGCAGTTCTTC.

The CDR3 here is CASSLAGDTEAFF. The CDR3 nucleotides read TGTGCCAGCAGCTTGGCAGGGGACACTGAAGCTTTCTTT. The rearrangement uses TRBV7-3 and TRBJ1-1; possible D gene TRBD1, 6 bases. V lost 3 bases and J 3 bases, leaving 8 bases between the germline ends. Germline loops: CDR1 SGHTA, CDR2 FQGTGA. This CDR3 comprises 13 residues.

The sample holds a few counts of this clone. The chain combines TRBV2 with TRBJ1-2; TRBD1 might be the D (6 bases). The germline V gene encodes CDR1 SNHLY and CDR2 FYNNEI. The V end was cut by 8 bases, the J end by 6 bases, with 19 bases between. The CDR3 runs 14 residues. This chain's CDR3 is CASASGGRVNGYTF. The DNA of the CDR3 is TGTGCCAGCGCATCTGGGGGGCGGGTGAATGGCTACACCTTC.

DNA for the CDR3: TGCAGCGTTGAAGTCAGCGGGAGTGGGGATACGCAGTATTTT. This codes for CSVEVSGSGDTQYF. The rearrangement links TRBV29-1 to TRBJ2-3; 8 bases align to TRBD2. V lost 1 base, J lost 6 bases, and 6 bases stayed unmatched. The V gene's germline CDR1 is SQVTM and CDR2 ANQGSEA. CDR3 length equals 14 residues.

V is TRBV3-1 (or the pseudogene TRBV3-2) and J is TRBJ2-7; D uncertain. The CDR3 has 15 residues. The germline gives CDR1 LGHDT, CDR2 YNNKEL (reference sequence). V was shortened by 4 bases and J by 2 bases, with 15 bases between the two germline ends. CDR3 sequence reads: CASSPVVTVAYEQYF. CDR3 DNA: TGTGCCAGCAGCCCGGTTGTCACAGTAGCCTACGAGCAGTACTTC.

The chain links TRBV6-5 to TRBJ1-1; D is uncertain. Trimming cost V 7 bases and J 6 bases, with 15 bases left between them. This CDR3 has 13 residues. Per the germline V gene, CDR1 is MNHEY and CDR2 is SVGAGI. The CDR3 loop reads CASTPRSGPEAFF. In DNA form, the CDR3 reads TGTGCCAGCACCCCCCGGTCAGGCCCTGAAGCTTTCTTT.

The chain couples TRBV5-5 to TRBJ1-2; the D is unclear. Per germline, CDR1 SGHKS and CDR2 YYEKEE (reference sequence). Trimming took 7 bases from V and 4 from J, leaving 11 bases between them. The CDR3 runs 12 residues. CDR3 in DNA: TGTGCCAGCTTCGGGCAGAGCTATGGCTACACCTTC. Its translation: CASFGQSYGYTF.

This chain joins TRBV6-5 and TRBJ2-7; maybe TRBD2 (6 bases). The CDR3 has 15 amino acids. CDR1 is MNHEY, CDR2 SVGAGI, per germline. V was clipped by 2 bases and J by 4 bases, with 15 bases between them. CDR3 coding DNA: TGTGCCAGCAGTTACGGGGGACTCGGGGAATACGAGCAGTACTTC. Encoded protein: CASSYGGLGEYEQYF.

CDR3 sequence (DNA): TGTGCCAGCAGCTTTGGTCTAGCGGTCCCCCCGGGAGATACGCAGTATTTT. Protein: CASSFGLAVPPGDTQYF. This chain joins TRBV11-2 and TRBJ2-3; 7 bases fit TRBD2. CDR3 length equals 17 residues. In germline, CDR1 is SGHAT, CDR2 FQNNGV. J was trimmed by 5 bases and V by 3 bases; bases with no gene match: 14. The full variable domain, rest sourced from reference TRBV11-2 and TRBJ2-3, is EAGVAQSPRYKIIEKRQSVAFWCNPISGHATLYWYQQILGQGPKLLIQFQNNGVVDDSQLPKDRFSAERLKGVDSTLKIQPAKLEDSAVYLCASSFGLAVPPGDTQYFGPGTRLTVL.

This rearrangement joins TRBV29-1 to TRBJ2-1; 8 bases fit TRBD2. Germline values: CDR1 SQVTM, CDR2 ANQGSEA. CDR3 length equals 10 residues. V lost 4 bases to trimming and J lost 16 bases; unmatched junction nucleotides: 6. The CDR3 DNA reads TGCAGCGTTGGTGGGGCGGGAGGTTTCTTC. It is translated as CSVGGAGGFF.

The count of this clone is one. The rearrangement joins TRBV28 to TRBJ2-1, with D maybe TRBD1 (6 bases). The CDR3 consists of 11 residues. Trimming removed 6 bases at V and 15 bases at J, with 15 bases between. Germline CDR1 MDHEN, CDR2 SYDVKM. The CDR3 here is CASSTQGGPFF. The CDR3 nucleotides read TGTGCCAGCAGCACACAGGGCGGTCCGTTCTTC. Using reference TRBV28 and TRBJ2-1 for the parts outside the CDR3, the full variable domain is DVKVTQSSRYLVKRTGEKVFLECVQDMDHENMFWYRQDPGLGLRLIYFSYDVKMKEKGDIPEGYSVSREKKERFSLILESASTNQTSMYLCASSTQGGPFFGPGTRLTVL.

This clone was observed a handful of times. V and J are TRBV19 and TRBJ1-5; D is perhaps TRBD1 (5 bases). The germline CDR1 and CDR2 sequences are LNHDA and SQIVND (reference sequence). CDR3 length: 14 amino acids. The ends were cut back, 6 bases at V and 4 bases at J, with 13 bases in the middle. The CDR3 protein is CASSTRVNNQPQHF. As DNA, the CDR3 is TGTGCCAGTAGCACCAGGGTTAATAATCAGCCCCAGCATTTT. Drawing the rest from reference TRBV19 and TRBJ1-5, the complete variable domain is DGGITQSPKYLFRKEGQNVTLSCEQNLNHDAMYWYRQDPGQGLRLIYYSQIVNDFQKGDIAEGYSVSREKKESFPLTVTSAQKNPTAFYLCASSTRVNNQPQHFGDGTRLSIL.

This clone was counted only a few times. The gene calls are TRBV5-4 and TRBJ2-2; 10 bases agree with TRBD2. Trimming removed 3 bases from V and 4 bases from J; junction bases left unmatched: 6. The CDR3 contains 16 residues. Germline V CDR1 and CDR2: SGHNT, YYREEE (reference sequence). CDR3 in amino acids: CASSSGASGGTGELFF. DNA for the CDR3: TGTGCCAGCAGCTCGGGAGCTAGCGGGGGCACCGGGGAGCTGTTTTTT.

The gene calls are TRBV6-5 and TRBJ1-2, with D possibly TRBD1 on 5 matching bases. The V gene lost 2 bases and the J gene lost 2 bases, with 12 bases spanning the gap. The V gene's germline CDR1 is MNHEY and CDR2 SVGAGI. The CDR3 is 15 residues long. In nucleotides, the CDR3 is TGTGCCAGCAGTTACGCCGGGACGGCAAACTATGGCTACACCTTC. As protein: CASSYAGTANYGYTF.

This sequence joins TRBV7-9 and TRBJ2-1; no definite D call. Looked up from germline, CDR1 is SEHNR and CDR2 is FQNEAQ (reference sequence). This CDR3 has 14 amino acids. Trimming removed 2 bases at V and 5 bases at J, with 10 bases between. This chain's CDR3 is CASSLTIGDNEQFF. DNA of the CDR3: TGTGCCAGCAGCTTAACTATTGGGGACAATGAGCAGTTCTTC.

The chain uses TRBV5-4 and TRBJ2-2; 7 bases match TRBD1. The CDR3 spans 16 residues. Trimming took 5 bases from V and 0 from J; bases not matched to a gene: 7. Germline CDR1 and CDR2: SGHNT and YYREEE (reference sequence). The CDR3: CASSHDRATNTGELFF. The CDR3 DNA reads TGTGCCAGCAGTCACGACAGGGCCACGAACACCGGGGAGCTGTTTTTT. The entire variable domain, with the rest obtained from reference TRBV5-4 and TRBJ2-2, is as follows: ETGVTQSPTHLIKTRGQQVTLRCSSQSGHNTVSWYQQALGQGPQFIFQYYREEENGRGNFPPRFSGLQFPNYSSELNVNALELDDSALYLCASSHDRATNTGELFFGEGSRLTVL.

The CDR3, as DNA: TGTGCCAGTAGTGCAGGGGTGAACTCTGGGGCCAACGTCCTGACTTTC. The encoded protein is CASSAGVNSGANVLTF. The rearrangement links TRBV19 to TRBJ2-6; D is perhaps TRBD1 (6 bases). The CDR3 contains 16 residues. V lost 5 bases and J 0 bases, leaving 11 bases between the germline ends. Per the germline V gene, CDR1 is LNHDA and CDR2 is SQIVND (reference sequence).

The chain links TRBV23-1 to TRBJ1-2; TRBD1 might be the D (6 bases). TRBV23-1 is recorded as an ORF, its role being uncertain. The CDR3 loop spans 15 amino acids. V was cut by 6 bases and J by 2 bases, with 16 bases left in between. CDR3 nucleotide sequence: TGCGCCAGCAGCCCTACCGGGACACCCAACTATGGCTACACCTTC. Its translation: CASSPTGTPNYGYTF.